The 16 T cell receptor beta chains presented below share a single source sample, sequenced in a study of blood T cell repertoires in COVID-19. Only in-frame clones appear in the TCRdb table, and some are missing; sequencing was by immunoSEQ multiplex PCR. This table holds some 140,000 clones, 70% to 85% found once. The specimen was peripheral blood. These receptor sequences come from a woman aged 55-70 years with acute or convalescent COVID-19.

The rearrangement joins TRBV30 to TRBJ1-2; D is uncertain. This CDR3 spans 12 amino acids. V was clipped by 4 bases and J by 6 bases, with 12 bases between them. The germline CDR1 and CDR2 sequences are GTSNPN and SVGIG (reference sequence). The CDR3 nucleotides read TGTGCCTGGATGAGGGAGAAGAATGGCTACACCTTC. Amino acids: CAWMREKNGYTF.

This clone has a single count. The chain links TRBV9 to TRBJ2-3; 7 bases agree with TRBD2. Germline CDR1 is SGDLS and CDR2 is YYNGEE. The CDR3 has 14 amino acids. Trimming took 7 bases from V and 3 from J; bases not matched to a gene: 8. The CDR3 DNA is TGTGCCAGCTCGGCCGGGGGGTGGACAGATACGCAGTATTTT. As protein: CASSAGGWTDTQYF.

This chain uses TRBV6-5 with TRBJ1-2; D is perhaps TRBD1 (6 bases). Germline values: CDR1 MNHEY, CDR2 SVGAGI. This CDR3 has 14 residues. The ends were cut back, 2 bases at V and 4 bases at J, with 11 bases in the middle. The CDR3 sequence is CASSYGGGVYGYTF. CDR3 DNA sequence: TGTGCCAGCAGTTACGGAGGGGGGGTCTATGGCTACACCTTC.

The chain uses TRBV2 and TRBJ1-2; the match to TRBD1 covers 9 bases. Germline V gives CDR1 SNHLY, CDR2 FYNNEI. There are 14 residues in the CDR3. V gave up 6 bases and J gave up 8 bases; unmatched junction bases: 10. CDR3 bases: TGTGCCAGCAGGGGCGGGACAGGGTGGAGCGGCTACACCTTC. This sequence encodes CASRGGTGWSGYTF.

This sequence joins TRBV19 and TRBJ2-1; 7 bases are shared with TRBD2. V was pared by 4 bases and J by 8 bases, with 8 bases of the junction left unmatched. This CDR3 region has 14 residues. In germline, CDR1 is LNHDA, CDR2 SQIVND (reference sequence). CDR3 DNA: TGTGCCAGTAGTAGGAGACTAGCCCTGGATGAGCAGTTCTTC. Translating gives CASSRRLALDEQFF. The variable domain in full, with the rest retrieved from reference TRBV19 and TRBJ2-1, is DGGITQSPKYLFRKEGQNVTLSCEQNLNHDAMYWYRQDPGQGLRLIYYSQIVNDFQKGDIAEGYSVSREKKESFPLTVTSAQKNPTAFYLCASSRRLALDEQFFGPGTRLTVL.

This clone was recorded once. The chain recombines TRBV7-9 with TRBJ1-4; TRBD1 aligns across 9 bases. V shed 5 bases, J shed 3 bases, and the junction held 4 bases outside the gene matches. The CDR3 runs 15 residues. Germline V CDR1 and CDR2: SEHNR, FQNEAQ (reference sequence). CDR3 amino acids: CASSHDRGSNEKLFF. The CDR3 bases are TGTGCCAGCAGCCATGACAGGGGGTCTAATGAAAAACTGTTTTTT.

The CDR3 loop is CASSPQPGTGGNTIYF. Written as DNA, the CDR3 is TGTGCCAGCTCACCTCAGCCCGGGACAGGGGGAAACACCATATATTTT. The gene calls are TRBV18 and TRBJ1-3; 9 bases align to TRBD1. Germline V gives CDR1 KGHSH, CDR2 LQKENI. Trimming at V came to 3 bases and at J to 4 bases, leaving 7 bases not matched to a gene. CDR3 length equals 16 residues. The full variable domain, rest sourced from reference TRBV18 and TRBJ1-3, is NAGVMQNPRHLVRRRGQEARLRCSPMKGHSHVYWYRQLPEEGLKFMVYLQKENIIDESGMPKERFSAEFPKEGPSILRIQQVVRGDSAAYFCASSPQPGTGGNTIYFGEGSWLTVV.

To note about this clone: The same CDR3 also results from other DNA sequences found in this sample. The chain combines TRBV3-1 (or the pseudogene TRBV3-2) with TRBJ1-1; possible D gene TRBD1, 6 bases. CDR1 and CDR2 (germline): LGHDT, YNNKEL (reference sequence). V gave up 6 bases and J gave up 4 bases, with 6 bases separating them. The CDR3 sequence is 11 residues long. This chain's CDR3 is CASRGGTEAFF. The CDR3 nucleotides read TGTGCCAGCAGAGGGGGCACTGAAGCTTTCTTT.

The chain uses TRBV6-5 and TRBJ2-7; 7 nucleotides match TRBD2. From germline, CDR1 is MNHEY and CDR2 SVGAGI. V shed 4 bases and J 2 bases; nucleotides not matched to a gene: 2. The CDR3 has 13 residues. The CDR3 bases are TGTGCCAGCAGTTGGGAGGGCACCTACGAGCAGTACGTC. Amino acids: CASSWEGTYEQYV.

The rearrangement links TRBV6-5 to TRBJ1-2; 7 positions agree with TRBD1. The CDR3 covers 15 residues. Germline V gene sequence: CDR1 MNHEY, CDR2 SVGAGI. V dropped 2 bases and J dropped 8; count of bases not matched to a gene: 11. The CDR3 DNA is TGTGCCAGCAGTTACCAACTCCTAGACAGGGAAGGCTACACCTTC. Translated: CASSYQLLDREGYTF.

This chain connects TRBV5-1 to TRBJ1-1; D not certain. This CDR3 has 15 residues. With 4 bases removed from V and 1 base from J, the gap between germline ends came to 14 bases. Germline loops: CDR1 SGHRS, CDR2 YFSETQ. The CDR3 loop is CASSVTGGGNTEAFF. The CDR3 nucleotides are TGCGCCAGCAGCGTTACCGGAGGAGGGAACACTGAAGCTTTCTTT.

The chain uses TRBV7-9 and TRBJ1-1, with 10 bases lining up with TRBD1. The CDR3 loop spans 14 amino acids. Germline assignment: CDR1 SEHNR and CDR2 FQNEAQ (reference sequence). The ends lost 6 bases at V and 4 bases at J; junction bases unmatched: 5. CDR3 sequence: CASRNRQGATEAFF. The CDR3 DNA reads as TGTGCCAGCAGGAATAGACAGGGGGCCACTGAAGCTTTCTTT.

The chain carries TRBV5-1 and TRBJ1-2; possible D gene TRBD1, 5 bases. The CDR3 spans 13 residues. Germline V lookup: CDR1 SGHRS, CDR2 YFSETQ. V was clipped by 2 bases and J by 8 bases, with 13 bases between them. The CDR3 region is CASSFQGTGGYTF. In DNA form, the CDR3 reads TGCGCCAGCAGCTTCCAGGGTACTGGCGGCTACACCTTC.

The J gene is TRBJ1-5, the V gene TRBV30, with D uncertain. The germline gives CDR1 GTSNPN, CDR2 SVGIG (reference sequence). Deletions cut 2 bases from V and 1 base from J, with 6 bases between. CDR3 length equals 13 residues. As DNA, the CDR3 is TGTGCCTGGAGTCCGCAGAGCAATCAGCCCCAGCATTTT. It translates to CAWSPQSNQPQHF.

V usage is TRBV20-1 and J usage is TRBJ1-1; D is unresolved. The CDR3 consists of 11 residues. Deletions cut 3 bases from V and 6 bases from J, with 8 bases between. Germline V lookup: CDR1 DFQATT, CDR2 SNEGSKA (reference sequence). Here the CDR3 DNA reads TGCAGTGCTAGGCGGGGATCTGAAGCTTTCTTT. Protein product: CSARRGSEAFF.

The chain combines TRBV18 with TRBJ1-6; maybe TRBD1 (6 bases). In germline, CDR1 is KGHSH, CDR2 LQKENI. V lost 6 bases, J lost 7 bases, and 10 bases lay in between. This CDR3 is built from 13 residues. The CDR3 protein is CASSEDRNSPLHF. CDR3 coding DNA: TGTGCCAGCTCGGAGGACAGAAATTCACCCCTCCACTTT.